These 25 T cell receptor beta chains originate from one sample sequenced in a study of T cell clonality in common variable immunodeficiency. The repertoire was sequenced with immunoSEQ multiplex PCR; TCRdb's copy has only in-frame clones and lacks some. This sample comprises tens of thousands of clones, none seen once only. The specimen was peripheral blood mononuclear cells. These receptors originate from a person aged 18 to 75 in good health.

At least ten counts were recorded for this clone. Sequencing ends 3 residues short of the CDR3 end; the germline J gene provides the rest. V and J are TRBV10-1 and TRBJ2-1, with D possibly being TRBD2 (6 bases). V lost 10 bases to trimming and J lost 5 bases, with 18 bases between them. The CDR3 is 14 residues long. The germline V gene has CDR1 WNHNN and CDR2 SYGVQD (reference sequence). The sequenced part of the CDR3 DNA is TGCGCCACCTCTAGCGTGACGAAAAACAATGAG. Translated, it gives CATSSVTKNNE. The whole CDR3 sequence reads CATSSVTKNNEQFF.

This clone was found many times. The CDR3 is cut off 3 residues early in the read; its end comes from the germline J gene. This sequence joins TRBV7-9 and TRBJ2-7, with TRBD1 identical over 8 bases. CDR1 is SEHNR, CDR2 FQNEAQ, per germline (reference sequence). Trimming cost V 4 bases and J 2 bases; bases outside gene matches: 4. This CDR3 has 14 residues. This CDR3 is CASSWGQAAYEQYF. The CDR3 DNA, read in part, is TGTGCCAGCAGCTGGGGACAGGCGGCCTACGAG.

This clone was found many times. The sequenced CDR3 bases are TGTGCCAGCAGCTTGTGGGGCAGGGGGCAGGGTGGC. Its translation: CASSLWGRGQGG. The whole CDR3 sequence reads CASSLWGRGQGGYTF. The J gene is TRBJ1-2, the V gene TRBV5-5, with TRBD1 identical over 8 bases. The read comes to an end 3 residues before the CDR3 does, leaving the germline J gene to fill in the end. Germline loops: CDR1 SGHKS, CDR2 YYEKEE (reference sequence). CDR3 size: 15 residues. Losses at the gene ends were 1 base for V and 7 bases for J; bases not matched to a gene: 9.

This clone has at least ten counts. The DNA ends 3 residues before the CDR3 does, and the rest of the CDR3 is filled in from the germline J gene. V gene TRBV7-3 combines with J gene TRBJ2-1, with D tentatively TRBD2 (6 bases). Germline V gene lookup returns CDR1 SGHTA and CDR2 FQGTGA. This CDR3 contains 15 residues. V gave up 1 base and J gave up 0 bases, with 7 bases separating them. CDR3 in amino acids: CASSLSGISYNEQFF. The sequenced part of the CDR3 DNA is TGTGCCAGCAGCTTAAGCGGGATCTCCTACAATGAG. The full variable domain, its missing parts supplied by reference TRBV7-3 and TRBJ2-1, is GAGVSQTPSNKVTEKGKYVELRCDPISGHTALYWYRQSLGQGPEFLIYFQGTGAADDSGLPNDRFFAVRPEGSVSTLKIQRTERGDSAVYLCASSLSGISYNEQFFGPGTRLTVL.

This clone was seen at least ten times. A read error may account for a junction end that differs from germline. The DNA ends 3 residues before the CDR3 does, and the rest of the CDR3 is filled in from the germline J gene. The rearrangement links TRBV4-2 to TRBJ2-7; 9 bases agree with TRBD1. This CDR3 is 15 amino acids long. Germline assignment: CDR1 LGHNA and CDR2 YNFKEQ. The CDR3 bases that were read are TGCGCCAGCAGCAAGACGACAGGGGGAGACTACGAG. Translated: CASSKTTGGDYE. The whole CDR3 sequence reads CASSKTTGGDYEQYF.

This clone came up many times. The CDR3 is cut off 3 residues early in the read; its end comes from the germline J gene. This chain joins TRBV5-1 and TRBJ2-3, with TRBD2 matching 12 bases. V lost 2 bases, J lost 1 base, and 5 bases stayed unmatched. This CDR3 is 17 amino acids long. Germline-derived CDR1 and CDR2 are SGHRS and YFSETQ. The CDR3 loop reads CASSFTTSGGGTDTQYF. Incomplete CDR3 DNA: TGCGCCAGCAGCTTCACGACTAGCGGGGGAGGCACAGATACG.

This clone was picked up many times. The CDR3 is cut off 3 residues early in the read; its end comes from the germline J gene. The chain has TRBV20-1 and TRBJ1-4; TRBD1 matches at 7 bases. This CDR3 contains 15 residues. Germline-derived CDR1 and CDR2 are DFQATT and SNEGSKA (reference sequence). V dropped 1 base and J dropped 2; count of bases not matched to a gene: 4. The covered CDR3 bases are TGCAGTGCTAGAGTAAGGGGGCAGACTAATGAAAAA. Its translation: CSARVRGQTNEK. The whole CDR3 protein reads CSARVRGQTNEKLFF.

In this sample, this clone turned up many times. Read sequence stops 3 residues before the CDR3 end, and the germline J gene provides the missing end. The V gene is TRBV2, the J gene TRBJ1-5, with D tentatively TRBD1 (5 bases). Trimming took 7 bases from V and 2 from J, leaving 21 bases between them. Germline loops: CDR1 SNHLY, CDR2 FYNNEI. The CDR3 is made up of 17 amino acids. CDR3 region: CASKRGVIGGGNQPQHF. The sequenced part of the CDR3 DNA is TGTGCCAGCAAAAGGGGCGTAATTGGTGGGGGCAATCAGCCC.

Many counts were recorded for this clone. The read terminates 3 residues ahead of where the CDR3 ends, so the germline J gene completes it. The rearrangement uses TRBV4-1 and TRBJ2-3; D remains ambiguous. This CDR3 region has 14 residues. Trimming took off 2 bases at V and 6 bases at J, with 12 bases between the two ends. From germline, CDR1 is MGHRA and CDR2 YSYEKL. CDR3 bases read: TGCGCCAGCAGCCAACAGTCATCCTGGGATACG. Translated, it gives CASSQQSSWDT. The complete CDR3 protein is CASSQQSSWDTQYF.

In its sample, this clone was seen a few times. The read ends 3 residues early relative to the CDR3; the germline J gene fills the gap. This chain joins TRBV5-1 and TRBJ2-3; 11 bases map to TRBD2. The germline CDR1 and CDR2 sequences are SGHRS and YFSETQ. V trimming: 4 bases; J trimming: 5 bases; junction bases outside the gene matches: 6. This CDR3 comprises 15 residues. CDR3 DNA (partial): TGCGCCAGCAGCACACTAGCGGGAGTGGGAGATACG. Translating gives CASSTLAGVGDT. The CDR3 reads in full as CASSTLAGVGDTQYF.

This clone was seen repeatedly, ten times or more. CDR3 residues: CSARDPNGLAGFEQYF. CDR3 DNA (partial): TGCAGTGCTAGAGACCCAAATGGACTAGCGGGATTCGAG. The chain joins TRBV20-1 to TRBJ2-7; 12 bases match TRBD2. Coverage ceases 3 residues before the CDR3 finishes, and the germline J gene fills in the end. The length of the CDR3 is 16 residues. CDR1 and CDR2 (germline): DFQATT, SNEGSKA (reference sequence). V shed 0 bases, J shed 6 bases, and the junction held 9 bases outside the gene matches.

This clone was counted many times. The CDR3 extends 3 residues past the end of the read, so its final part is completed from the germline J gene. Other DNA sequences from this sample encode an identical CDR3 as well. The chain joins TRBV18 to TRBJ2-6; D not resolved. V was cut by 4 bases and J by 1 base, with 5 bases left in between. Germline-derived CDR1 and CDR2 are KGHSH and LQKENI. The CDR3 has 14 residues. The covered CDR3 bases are TGTGCCAGCTCACTATTATCTGGGGCCAACGTC. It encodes CASSLLSGANV. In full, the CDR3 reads CASSLLSGANVLTF.

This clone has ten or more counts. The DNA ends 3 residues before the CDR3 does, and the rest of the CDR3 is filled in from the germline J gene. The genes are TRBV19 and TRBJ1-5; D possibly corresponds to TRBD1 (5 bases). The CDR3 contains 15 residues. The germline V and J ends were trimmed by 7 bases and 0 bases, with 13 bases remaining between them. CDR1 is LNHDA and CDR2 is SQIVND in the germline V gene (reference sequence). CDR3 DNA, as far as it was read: TGTGCCAGTAACTCCATGGGGGGTAGCAATCAGCCC. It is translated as CASNSMGGSNQP. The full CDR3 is CASNSMGGSNQPQHF.

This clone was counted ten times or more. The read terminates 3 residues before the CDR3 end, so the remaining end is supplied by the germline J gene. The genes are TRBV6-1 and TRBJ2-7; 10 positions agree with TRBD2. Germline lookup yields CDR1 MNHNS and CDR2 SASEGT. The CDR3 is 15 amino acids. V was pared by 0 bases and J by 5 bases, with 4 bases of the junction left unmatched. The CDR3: CASSEAIAGGHEQYF. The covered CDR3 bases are TGTGCCAGCAGTGAAGCAATAGCGGGAGGCCACGAG.

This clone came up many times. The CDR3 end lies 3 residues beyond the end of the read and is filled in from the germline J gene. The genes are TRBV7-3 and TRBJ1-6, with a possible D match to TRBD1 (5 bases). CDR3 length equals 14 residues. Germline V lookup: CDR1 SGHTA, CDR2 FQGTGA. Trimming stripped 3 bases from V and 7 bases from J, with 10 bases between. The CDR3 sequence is CASSLSSGNSPLHF. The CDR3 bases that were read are TGTGCCAGCAGCTTGTCGTCAGGGAATTCACCC.

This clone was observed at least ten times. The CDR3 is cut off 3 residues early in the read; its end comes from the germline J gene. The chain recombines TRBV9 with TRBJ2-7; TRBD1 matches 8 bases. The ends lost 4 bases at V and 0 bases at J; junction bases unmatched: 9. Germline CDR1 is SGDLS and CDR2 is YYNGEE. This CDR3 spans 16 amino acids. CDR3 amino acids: CASSPGGQVSSYEQYF. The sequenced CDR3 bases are TGTGCCAGCAGCCCCGGGGGACAGGTGAGCTCCTACGAG. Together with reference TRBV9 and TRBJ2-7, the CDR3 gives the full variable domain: DSGVTQTPKHLITATGQRVTLRCSPRSGDLSVYWYQQSLDQGLQFLIQYYNGEERAKGNILERFSAQQFPDLHSELNLSSLELGDSALYFCASSPGGQVSSYEQYFGPGTRLTVT.

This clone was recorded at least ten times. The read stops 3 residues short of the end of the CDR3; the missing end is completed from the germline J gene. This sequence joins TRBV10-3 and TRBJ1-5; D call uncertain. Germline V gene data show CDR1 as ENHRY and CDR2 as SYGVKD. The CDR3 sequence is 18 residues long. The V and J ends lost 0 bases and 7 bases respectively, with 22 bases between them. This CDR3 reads CAISESMWQPNSRQPQHF. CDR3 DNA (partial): TGTGCCATCAGTGAGTCGATGTGGCAGCCGAATTCTAGGCAGCCC.

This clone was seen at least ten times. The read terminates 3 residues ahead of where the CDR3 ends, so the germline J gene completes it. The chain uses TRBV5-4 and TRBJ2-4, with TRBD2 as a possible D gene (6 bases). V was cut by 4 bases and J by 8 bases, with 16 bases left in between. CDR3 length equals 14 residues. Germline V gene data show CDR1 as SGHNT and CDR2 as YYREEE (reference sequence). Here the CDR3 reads CASSPAGGRDIQYF. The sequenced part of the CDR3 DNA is TGTGCCAGCAGCCCCGCAGGAGGGCGGGACATT.

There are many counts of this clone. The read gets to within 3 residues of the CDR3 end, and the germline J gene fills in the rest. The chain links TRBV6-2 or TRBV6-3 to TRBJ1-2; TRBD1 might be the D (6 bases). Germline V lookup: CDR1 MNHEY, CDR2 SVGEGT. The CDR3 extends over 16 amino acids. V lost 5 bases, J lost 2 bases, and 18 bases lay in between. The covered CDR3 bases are TGTGCCAGCAGTCTCGACCGGACAGCGAGCAACTATGGC. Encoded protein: CASSLDRTASNYG. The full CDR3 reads CASSLDRTASNYGYTF.

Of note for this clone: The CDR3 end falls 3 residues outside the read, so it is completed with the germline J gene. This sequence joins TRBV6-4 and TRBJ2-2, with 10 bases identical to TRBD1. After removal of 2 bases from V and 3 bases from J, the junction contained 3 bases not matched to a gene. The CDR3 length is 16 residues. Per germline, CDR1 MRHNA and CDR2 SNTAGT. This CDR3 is CASSDTGTGDTGELFF. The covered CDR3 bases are TGTGCCAGCAGTGACACAGGGACAGGGGACACCGGGGAG.

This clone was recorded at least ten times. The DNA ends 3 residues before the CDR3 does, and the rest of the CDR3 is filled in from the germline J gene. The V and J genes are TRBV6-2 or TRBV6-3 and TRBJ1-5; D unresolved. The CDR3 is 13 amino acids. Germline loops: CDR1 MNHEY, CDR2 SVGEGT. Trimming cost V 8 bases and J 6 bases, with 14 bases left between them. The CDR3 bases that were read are TGTGCCAGCCGAAGCGGGGTAGGTCAGCCC. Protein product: CASRSGVGQP. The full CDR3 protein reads CASRSGVGQPQHF.

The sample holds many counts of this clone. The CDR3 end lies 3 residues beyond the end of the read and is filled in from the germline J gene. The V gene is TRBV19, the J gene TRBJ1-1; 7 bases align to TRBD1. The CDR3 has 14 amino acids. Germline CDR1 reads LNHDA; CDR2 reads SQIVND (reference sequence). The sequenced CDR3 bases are TGTGCCAGTAGTACCCGGGACAGAGCCATAGAA. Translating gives CASSTRDRAIE. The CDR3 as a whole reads CASSTRDRAIEAFF.

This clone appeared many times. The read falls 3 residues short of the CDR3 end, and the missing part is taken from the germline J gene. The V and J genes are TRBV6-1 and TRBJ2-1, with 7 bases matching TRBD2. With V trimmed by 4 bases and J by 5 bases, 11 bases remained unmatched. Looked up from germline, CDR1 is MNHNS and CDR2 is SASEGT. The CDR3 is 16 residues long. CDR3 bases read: TGTGCCAGCAGTGGGGGCGCAGCGGGGTCCGACAATGAG. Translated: CASSGGAAGSDNE. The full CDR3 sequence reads CASSGGAAGSDNEQFF.

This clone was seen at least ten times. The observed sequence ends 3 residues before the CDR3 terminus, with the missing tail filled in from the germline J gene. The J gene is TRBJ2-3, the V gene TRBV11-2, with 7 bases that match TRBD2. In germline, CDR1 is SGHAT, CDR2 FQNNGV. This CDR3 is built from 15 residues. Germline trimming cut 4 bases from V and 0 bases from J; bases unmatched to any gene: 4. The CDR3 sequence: CASSSGGSSTDTQYF. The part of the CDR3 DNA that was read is TGTGCCAGCAGCTCCGGGGGGTCTAGCACAGATACG.

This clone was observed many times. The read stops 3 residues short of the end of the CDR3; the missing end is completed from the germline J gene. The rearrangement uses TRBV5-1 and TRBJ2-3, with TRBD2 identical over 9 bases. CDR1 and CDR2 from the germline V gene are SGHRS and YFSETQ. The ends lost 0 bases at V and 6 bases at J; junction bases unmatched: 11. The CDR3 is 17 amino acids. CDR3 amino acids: CASSLAAVAGAGDTQYF. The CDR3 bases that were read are TGCGCCAGCAGCTTGGCCGCGGTAGCGGGAGCAGGGGATACG.